The 17 T cell receptor beta chains given below trace back to one sample, sequenced in a study of OX40 agonist ivuxolimab in advanced cancers. TCRdb's table, derived via immunoSEQ multiplex PCR, lists solely in-frame clones and lacks some. Here the sample spans about 83,000 clones, approximately 84% being singletons. The specimen comprised CD4+ or CD8+ T cells sorted from blood, sampled in a trial of the OX40 agonist ivuxolimab. These receptors all stem from an adult with an advanced solid tumor such as melanoma, head and neck, liver or kidney cancer.

The V call is TRBV18, the J call TRBJ1-4; 9 positions agree with TRBD1. CDR3 size: 15 residues. The V gene end was trimmed by 5 bases and the J gene end by 8 bases; junction bases not matched to a gene: 9. Germline lookup yields CDR1 KGHSH and CDR2 LQKENI. The CDR3 sequence: CASSFNRGRGEKLFF. Written as DNA, the CDR3 is TGTGCCAGCTCATTTAACAGGGGGCGAGGAGAAAAACTGTTTTTT.

The V call is TRBV30, the J call TRBJ2-3; 10 positions match TRBD2. J lost 1 base, V lost 4 bases, and 2 bases had no gene match. CDR3 length equals 14 residues. Germline V lookup: CDR1 GTSNPN, CDR2 SVGIG (reference sequence). The chain's CDR3 is CAWTLAGGTDTQYF. CDR3 DNA sequence: TGTGCCTGGACCCTAGCGGGGGGCACAGATACGCAGTATTTT.

The chain combines TRBV10-3 with TRBJ2-2; tentative D call: TRBD2 (7 bases). Germline CDR1 is ENHRY and CDR2 is SYGVKD. The CDR3 spans 14 residues. V lost 5 bases and J 4 bases, leaving 11 bases between the germline ends. The CDR3 nucleotides are TGTGCCATCAGTAGGGGGGGTGTCACCGGGGAGCTGTTTTTT. It translates to CAISRGGVTGELFF.

As to this clone: Relative to the germline gene, one junction end is altered; a read error may explain this. The same CDR3 is also encoded by other DNA sequences in this sample. The chain couples TRBV11-3 to TRBJ1-3, with TRBD1 as a possible D gene (5 bases). Germline V CDR1 and CDR2: SGHNT, YENEEA. The CDR3 contains 14 residues. CDR3 in DNA: TGTGCCAGCAACACAGGAGGCTCTGGAAACACTATATATTTT. Its translation is CASNTGGSGNTIYF.

A note on this clone: Other DNA sequences in this sample translate to the same CDR3. This sequence joins TRBV5-1 and TRBJ2-1; the D is unclear. The germline V gene encodes CDR1 SGHRS and CDR2 YFSETQ. V was trimmed by 0 bases and J by 3 bases, leaving 4 bases between them. The CDR3 has 13 amino acids. CDR3 coding DNA: TGCGCCAGCAGCTTGGGGGGCTACAATGAGCAGTTCTTC. Translated: CASSLGGYNEQFF.

The V and J genes are TRBV4-3 and TRBJ1-2, with D maybe TRBD1 (6 bases). Germline V lookup: CDR1 LGHNA, CDR2 YSLEER. The CDR3 loop spans 16 amino acids. Trimming pared 1 base from V and 5 bases from J, leaving 17 bases between. CDR3 residues: CASSQAGTEGGYGYTF. The CDR3 DNA follows: TGCGCCAGCAGCCAAGCCGGGACGGAGGGGGGATATGGCTACACCTTC.

The chain is built from TRBV15 and TRBJ1-2; 7 bases match TRBD1. Per the germline V gene, CDR1 is LNHNV and CDR2 is YYDKDF (reference sequence). CDR3 length: 14 amino acids. V dropped 3 bases and J dropped 8; count of bases not matched to a gene: 9. CDR3 amino acids: CATSRPDRVEGYTF. In DNA form, the CDR3 reads TGTGCCACCAGCAGGCCCGACAGGGTGGAGGGCTACACCTTC.

J is TRBJ2-2 and V is TRBV11-2; 9 bases line up with TRBD1. Losses at the gene ends were 5 bases for V and 7 bases for J; bases not matched to a gene: 8. The CDR3 extends over 15 amino acids. CDR1 and CDR2 from the germline V gene are SGHAT and FQNNGV. In DNA, the CDR3 is TGTGCCAGCAGCCTGGGACAGGGACTTCGCGGGGAGCTGTTTTTT. Protein product: CASSLGQGLRGELFF.

This clone appeared a single time. The V and J genes are TRBV4-1 and TRBJ1-1; D perhaps matches TRBD1 (5 bases). Germline CDR1 reads MGHRA; CDR2 reads YSYEKL. V lost 5 bases and J 4 bases, leaving 17 bases between the germline ends. This CDR3 has 15 residues. The CDR3 region is CASSYPDRLSTEAFF. CDR3 DNA: TGCGCCAGCAGCTACCCAGACAGATTGAGCACTGAAGCTTTCTTT.

J is TRBJ1-1 and V is TRBV10-3; 8 bases are a match to TRBD1. The CDR3 runs to 15 residues. Germline values: CDR1 ENHRY, CDR2 SYGVKD. The junction had 7 bases not matched to a gene; V was cut back by 5 bases and J by 2 bases. The CDR3 loop reads CAISTGGGENTEAFF. As DNA, the CDR3 is TGTGCCATCAGTACAGGGGGTGGTGAAAACACTGAAGCTTTCTTT.

Here the CDR3 DNA reads TGTGCCATTGGACAGCTGGATGGCTACACCTTC. Translation gives CAIGQLDGYTF. The chain has TRBV28 and TRBJ1-2; a possible D gene is TRBD1 (6 bases). The CDR3 spans 11 residues. The V end lost 10 bases, the J end lost 6 bases, and 12 bases lay between the germline ends. CDR1 is MDHEN and CDR2 is SYDVKM in the germline V gene.

The chain recombines TRBV11-2 with TRBJ2-1, with 8 bases matching TRBD2. This CDR3 comprises 15 residues. Losses at the gene ends were 1 base for V and 4 bases for J; bases not matched to a gene: 3. Germline V lookup: CDR1 SGHAT, CDR2 FQNNGV. CDR3 nucleotides: TGTGCCAGCAGCTTAGGTAGCGGGGCTTACAATGAGCAGTTCTTC. This sequence encodes CASSLGSGAYNEQFF.

The CDR3 here is CASSLDGDTRQPQHF. The DNA for the CDR3 is TGCGCCAGCAGCTTGGACGGGGACACTCGTCAGCCCCAGCATTTT. This rearrangement joins TRBV5-1 to TRBJ1-5; D possibly corresponds to TRBD1 (6 bases). The CDR3 runs 15 residues. The ends were cut back, 0 bases at V and 6 bases at J, with 13 bases in the middle. Germline values: CDR1 SGHRS, CDR2 YFSETQ.

This chain links TRBV4-2 with TRBJ2-3, with TRBD2 identical over 14 bases. The CDR3 covers 15 residues. In germline, CDR1 is LGHNA, CDR2 YNFKEQ. The J segment lost 7 bases and the V segment lost 1 base, leaving 1 base of the junction unmatched. This CDR3 reads CASSQGTSGGHTQYF. CDR3 nucleotide sequence: TGTGCCAGCAGCCAAGGGACTAGCGGGGGGCATACGCAGTATTTT.

This chain uses TRBV4-2 with TRBJ2-7; D not resolved. This CDR3 has 16 residues. V gave up 0 bases and J gave up 5 bases, with 17 bases separating them. The germline V gene encodes CDR1 LGHNA and CDR2 YNFKEQ. In nucleotides, the CDR3 is TGTGCCAGCAGCCAAGAGTTCGGGTTGACACTCCACGAGCAGTACTTC. Translated: CASSQEFGLTLHEQYF.

This chain uses TRBV5-1 with TRBJ1-1; TRBD1 aligns across 9 bases. V lost 2 bases and J lost 4; bases outside the gene matches: 3. From germline, CDR1 is SGHRS and CDR2 YFSETQ. The length of the CDR3 is 14 residues. CDR3 sequence: CASSFKTGGTEAFF. CDR3 sequence (DNA): TGCGCCAGCAGCTTCAAGACAGGGGGCACTGAAGCTTTCTTT.

The chain recombines TRBV30 with TRBJ1-1, with D hard to call. V was pared by 5 bases and J by 1 base, with 5 bases between. CDR1 is GTSNPN, CDR2 SVGIG, per germline (reference sequence). The length of the CDR3 is 11 residues. As DNA, the CDR3 is TGTGCCTGGGGGCGGAACACTGAAGCTTTCTTT. Translation: CAWGRNTEAFF. The full variable domain, in which reference TRBV30 and TRBJ1-1 provide the parts outside the CDR3, is SQTIHQWPATLVQPVGSPLSLECTVEGTSNPNLYWYRQAAGRGLQLLFYSVGIGQISSEVPQNLSASRPQDRQFILSSKKLLLSDSGFYLCAWGRNTEAFFGQGTRLTVV.